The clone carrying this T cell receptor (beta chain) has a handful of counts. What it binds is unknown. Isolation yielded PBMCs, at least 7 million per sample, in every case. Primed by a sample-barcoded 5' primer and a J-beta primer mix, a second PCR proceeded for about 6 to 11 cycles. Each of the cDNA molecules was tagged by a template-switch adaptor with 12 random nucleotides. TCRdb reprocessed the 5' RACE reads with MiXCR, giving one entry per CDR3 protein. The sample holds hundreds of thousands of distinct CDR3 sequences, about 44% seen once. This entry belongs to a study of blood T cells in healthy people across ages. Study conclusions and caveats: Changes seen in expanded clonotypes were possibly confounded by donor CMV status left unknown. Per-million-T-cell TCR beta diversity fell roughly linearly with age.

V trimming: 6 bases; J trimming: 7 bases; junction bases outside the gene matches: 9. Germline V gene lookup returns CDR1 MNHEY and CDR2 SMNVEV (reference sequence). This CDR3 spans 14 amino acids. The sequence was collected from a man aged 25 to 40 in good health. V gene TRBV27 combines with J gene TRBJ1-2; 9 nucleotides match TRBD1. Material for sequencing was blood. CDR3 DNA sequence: TGTGCCAGCAGCTTCCGGGCGGGACAGGGTGGCTACACCTTC. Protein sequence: CASSFRAGQGGYTF.